This T cell receptor (beta chain) was retrieved from a study of shared clonotypes between healthy human individuals. The count of this clone is one. Germline V CDR1 and CDR2: MGHRA, YSYEKL. The CDR3 loop spans 18 amino acids. V shed 0 bases, J shed 4 bases, and the junction held 8 bases outside the gene matches. TCRdb keeps only in-frame clones here, not all; method: immunoSEQ multiplex PCR. The sample comprises around 1.6 million clones, approximately 98% of which are singletons, and around 0.47% rests with the top ten. Specimen: naive CD4+ T cells sorted from blood. Subset noted: CD45RA+ positively selected. The V call is TRBV4-1, the J call TRBJ2-1; TRBD2 matches 11 bases. The receptor was isolated from a man in his thirties or forties in good health. Written as DNA, the CDR3 is TGCGCCAGCAGCCAAGATAGCGGGAGGGCCTTTGTATACAATGAGCAGTTCTTC. Encoded protein: CASSQDSGRAFVYNEQFF.